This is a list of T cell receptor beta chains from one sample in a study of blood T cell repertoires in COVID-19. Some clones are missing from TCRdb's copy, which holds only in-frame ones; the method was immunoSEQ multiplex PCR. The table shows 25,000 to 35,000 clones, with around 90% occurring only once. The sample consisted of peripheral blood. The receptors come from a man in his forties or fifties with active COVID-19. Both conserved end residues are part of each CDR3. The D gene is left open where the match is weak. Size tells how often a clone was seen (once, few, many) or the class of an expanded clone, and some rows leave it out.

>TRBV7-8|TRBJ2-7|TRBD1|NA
CASSLTGRQGAEEQYF
TGTGCCAGCAGCTTAACTGGGAGACAGGGGGCTGAGGAGCAGTACTTC
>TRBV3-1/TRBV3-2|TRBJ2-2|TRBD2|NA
CASSHGTSGSTNTGELFF
TGTGCCAGCAGCCACGGGACTAGCGGGTCTACGAACACCGGGGAGCTGTTTTTT
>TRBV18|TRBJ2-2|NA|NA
CASSPEQVMNTGELFF
TGTGCCAGCTCACCTGAACAGGTGATGAACACCGGGGAGCTGTTTTTT
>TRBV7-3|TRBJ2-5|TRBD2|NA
CASTSGVGETQYF
TGTGCCAGTACCAGCGGGGTCGGTGAGACCCAGTACTTC
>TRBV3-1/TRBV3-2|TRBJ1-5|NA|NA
CASSQDTGNQPQHF
TGTGCCAGCAGCCAAGATACAGGGAACCAGCCCCAGCATTTT
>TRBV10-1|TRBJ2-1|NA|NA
CASSELSYNEQFF
TGCGCCAGCAGTGAGCTCTCCTACAATGAGCAGTTCTTC
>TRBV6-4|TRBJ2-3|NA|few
CASSEAGTDTQYF
TGTGCCAGCAGTGAAGCGGGCACAGATACGCAGTATTTT
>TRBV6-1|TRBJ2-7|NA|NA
CASSEDYAGYHEQYF
TGTGCCAGCAGTGAGGACTACGCGGGCTATCACGAGCAGTACTTC
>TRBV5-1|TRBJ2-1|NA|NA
CASSPTGTPSSYNEQFF
TGCGCCAGCAGCCCCACCGGGACACCGAGCTCCTACAATGAGCAGTTCTTC
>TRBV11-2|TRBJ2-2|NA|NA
CASSLGTKDTGELFF
TGTGCCAGCAGCTTAGGGACTAAAGACACCGGGGAGCTGTTTTTT
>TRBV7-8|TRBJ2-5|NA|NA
CASSLRQDQETQYF
TGTGCCAGCAGCCTGCGACAGGATCAAGAGACCCAGTACTTC
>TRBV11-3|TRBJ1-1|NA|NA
CASSWGTGGTEAFF
TGTGCCAGCAGTTGGGGCACAGGTGGAACTGAAGCTTTCTTT
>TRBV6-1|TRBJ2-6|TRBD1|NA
CASSDGTGASGANVLTF
TGTGCCAGCAGTGATGGGACAGGGGCGTCTGGGGCCAACGTCCTGACTTTC
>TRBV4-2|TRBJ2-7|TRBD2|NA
CASSQAGGPYEQYF
TGTGCCAGCAGCCAAGCGGGAGGGCCCTACGAGCAGTACTTC
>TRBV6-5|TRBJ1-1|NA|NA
CASSYVEGGEAFF
TGTGCCAGCAGTTACGTAGAAGGAGGTGAAGCTTTCTTT
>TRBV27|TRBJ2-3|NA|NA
CASTPLIASNTDTQYF
TGTGCCAGCACCCCTTTAATTGCTAGTAATACAGATACGCAGTATTTT